The rows below give T cell receptor beta chains drawn from one sample of a study of T cell responses to AZD1222 COVID-19 vaccine. The protocol was immunoSEQ multiplex PCR, while the TCRdb copy is restricted to in-frame clones and leaves out a portion. This table has over 150,000 clones, less than 95% appearing once. Sequencing used peripheral blood, obtained on day 0 of AZD1222 vaccination. These receptor sequences come from an adult in good health. Both conserved end residues are part of each CDR3. The D gene is left open where the match is weak. Clone size is stated in some rows and not others, as once, few, many or a class when expanded.

cdr3_length d_call j_call v_call clone_size cdr3_nt cdr3_aa
15 NA TRBJ1-2 TRBV5-1 few TGCGCCAGCAGGCTGGACATACGAGGGGTGGATGGCTACACCTTC CASRLDIRGVDGYTF
16 TRBD2 TRBJ2-3 TRBV29-1 NA TGCAGCGTTGAAGACCAGCGGACTAGCGGAACAGATACGAAGTATTTT CSVEDQRTSGTDTKYF
14 TRBD1 TRBJ1-5 TRBV19 NA TGTGCCAGTAGTTATGGACAGGGGGCTCAGCCCCAGCATTTT CASSYGQGAQPQHF
13 NA TRBJ1-1 TRBV7-8 NA TGTGCCAGCAGCTTAAACCGGGGGAGAGAAGCTTTCTTT CASSLNRGREAFF
15 TRBD1 TRBJ1-6 TRBV13 NA TGTGCCAGCAGCTTAGTGGGACAGGGAAATTCACCCCTCCACTTT CASSLVGQGNSPLHF
13 NA TRBJ1-2 TRBV11-2 NA TGTGCCAGCAGCTTAGCTGGGGGCGGGGGCTACACCTTC CASSLAGGGGYTF
13 NA TRBJ1-1 TRBV19 NA TGTGCCAGTAGTACCGAGGGGTGGACTGAAGCTTTCTTT CASSTEGWTEAFF
15 NA TRBJ1-5 TRBV25-1 NA TGTGCCAGTCCCGCCCCACAGGGCTCGAATCAGCCCCAGCATTTT CASPAPQGSNQPQHF
12 NA TRBJ1-6 TRBV3-1/TRBV3-2 NA TGTGCCAGCAGCCAAGAGAGGCCACCCCTCCACTTT CASSQERPPLHF
18 NA TRBJ1-1 TRBV7-3 NA TGTGCCAGCAGCTTAACTAATCGACGTTGGGGCTTGAACACTGAAGCTTTCTTT CASSLTNRRWGLNTEAFF
14 NA TRBJ2-7 TRBV3-1/TRBV3-2 NA TGTGCCAGCAGCCTTAGCGACGTAGCCTACGAGCAGTACTTC CASSLSDVAYEQYF
13 NA TRBJ1-1 TRBV11-2 NA TGTGCCAGCAGCTCGAGATATAACACTGAAGCTTTCTTT CASSSRYNTEAFF
14 NA TRBJ1-1 TRBV5-6 NA TGTGCCAGCAGCTCCACCTTCATGAACACTGAAGCTTTCTTT CASSSTFMNTEAFF
11 TRBD1 TRBJ1-2 TRBV15 NA TGTGCCACCACAGGGGGCTATGGCTACACCTTC CATTGGYGYTF